These T cell receptor beta chains were read from a single sample in a study of blood T cell repertoires in COVID-19. Using immunoSEQ multiplex PCR, the repertoire was profiled, and TCRdb retains in-frame clones only, with some absent. The sample yields 410,000 or so clones, 86% seen once. The specimen sequenced was peripheral blood. The source of these receptors is a woman aged 25 to 45 with active or convalescent COVID-19. The CDR3 runs from the conserved cysteine through the conserved F or W. A D gene is named only where the DNA matches it firmly. Clone size is stated in some rows and not others, as once, few, many or a class when expanded.

len: 16; d_gene: TRBD2; abundance: -; j_gene: TRBJ2-3; v_gene: TRBV18; CDR3aa: CASSSGGRGSTDTQYF; CDR3nt: TGTGCCAGCTCCTCGGGGGGTCGAGGGAGCACAGATACGCAGTATTTT
len: 16; d_gene: -; abundance: -; j_gene: TRBJ1-3; v_gene: TRBV6-1; CDR3aa: CASSDGAGGFGNTIYF; CDR3nt: TGTGCCAGCAGTGATGGGGCGGGGGGCTTTGGAAACACCATATATTTT
len: 15; d_gene: -; abundance: -; j_gene: TRBJ2-2; v_gene: TRBV15; CDR3aa: CATSRDLGDTGELFF; CDR3nt: TGTGCCACCAGCAGAGACCTCGGGGACACCGGGGAGCTGTTTTTT
len: 14; d_gene: TRBD2; abundance: -; j_gene: TRBJ2-7; v_gene: TRBV7-9; CDR3aa: CASSSLSGGDEQYF; CDR3nt: TGTGCCAGCAGCTCACTTAGCGGGGGGGACGAGCAGTACTTC
len: 18; d_gene: TRBD2; abundance: -; j_gene: TRBJ2-2; v_gene: TRBV5-1; CDR3aa: CASSLRTSGNTNTGELFF; CDR3nt: TGCGCCAGCAGCCTTCGGACTAGCGGAAACACGAACACCGGGGAGCTGTTTTTT
len: 16; d_gene: -; abundance: -; j_gene: TRBJ2-7; v_gene: TRBV21-1; CDR3aa: CASSKVGRDLPYEQYF; CDR3nt: TGTGCCAGCAGCAAAGTTGGGCGGGACCTCCCCTACGAGCAGTACTTC
len: 16; d_gene: -; abundance: once; j_gene: TRBJ1-6; v_gene: TRBV19; CDR3aa: CASSTRAGLSNSPLHF; CDR3nt: TGTGCCAGTAGTACAAGGGCGGGTTTGTCTAATTCACCCCTCCACTTT
len: 11; d_gene: -; abundance: -; j_gene: TRBJ1-1; v_gene: TRBV4-2; CDR3aa: CASSQEGRAFF; CDR3nt: TGTGCCAGCAGCCAAGAAGGGAGGGCTTTCTTT
len: 14; d_gene: -; abundance: -; j_gene: TRBJ2-1; v_gene: TRBV19; CDR3aa: CASSSQEGADEQFF; CDR3nt: TGTGCCAGTAGTTCCCAGGAAGGGGCTGATGAGCAGTTCTTC
len: 17; d_gene: TRBD2; abundance: -; j_gene: TRBJ2-2; v_gene: TRBV19; CDR3aa: CASSAVAGGLNTGELFF; CDR3nt: TGTGCCAGTAGTGCGGTAGCGGGGGGGCTAAACACCGGGGAGCTGTTTTTT
len: 14; d_gene: -; abundance: -; j_gene: TRBJ1-1; v_gene: TRBV2; CDR3aa: CASTKGRDWGEAFF; CDR3nt: TGTGCCAGCACAAAAGGACGGGATTGGGGTGAAGCTTTCTTT
len: 16; d_gene: TRBD1; abundance: -; j_gene: TRBJ2-2; v_gene: TRBV7-6; CDR3aa: CASSPTSTGDTGELFF; CDR3nt: TGTGCCAGTAGCCCCACCTCTACAGGGGACACCGGGGAGCTGTTTTTT
len: 13; d_gene: -; abundance: -; j_gene: TRBJ2-1; v_gene: TRBV12-3/TRBV12-4; CDR3aa: CASRAGSYNEQFF; CDR3nt: TGTGCCAGCAGAGCGGGCTCCTACAATGAGCAGTTCTTC
len: 18; d_gene: -; abundance: -; j_gene: TRBJ2-5; v_gene: TRBV5-1; CDR3aa: CASSALRDFGQMKETQYF; CDR3nt: TGCGCCAGCAGCGCCCTCCGGGACTTCGGCCAGATGAAAGAGACCCAGTACTTC
len: 16; d_gene: TRBD2; abundance: -; j_gene: TRBJ2-1; v_gene: TRBV10-2; CDR3aa: CASSDTSAVIDNEQFF; CDR3nt: TGCGCCAGCAGTGATACTAGCGCGGTTATTGACAATGAGCAGTTCTTC
len: 19; d_gene: TRBD2; abundance: -; j_gene: TRBJ2-6; v_gene: TRBV5-1; CDR3aa: CASSLATTSGSAGANVLTF; CDR3nt: TGCGCCAGCAGCTTGGCCACGACTAGCGGGAGTGCTGGGGCCAACGTCCTGACTTTC
len: 16; d_gene: TRBD1; abundance: few; j_gene: TRBJ1-2; v_gene: TRBV5-1; CDR3aa: CASSLEGDRGDYGYTF; CDR3nt: TGCGCCAGCAGCTTGGAGGGGGACAGGGGCGACTATGGCTACACCTTC
len: 14; d_gene: -; abundance: -; j_gene: TRBJ1-5; v_gene: TRBV6-1; CDR3aa: CASSEGGGNQPQHF; CDR3nt: TGTGCCAGCAGTGAGGGGGGGGGCAATCAGCCCCAGCATTTT
len: 16; d_gene: TRBD1; abundance: -; j_gene: TRBJ1-2; v_gene: TRBV7-9; CDR3aa: CASSLSSGQGSHGYTF; CDR3nt: TGTGCCAGCAGCTTAAGTTCGGGACAGGGGTCTCATGGCTACACCTTC
len: 15; d_gene: TRBD2; abundance: -; j_gene: TRBJ2-4; v_gene: TRBV2; CDR3aa: CASSWTSGTANIQYF; CDR3nt: TGTGCCAGCAGTTGGACTAGCGGGACAGCAAACATTCAGTACTTC
len: 17; d_gene: -; abundance: -; j_gene: TRBJ2-1; v_gene: TRBV19; CDR3aa: CASSIGTGMGSYNEQFF; CDR3nt: TGTGCCAGTAGTATAGGTACAGGGATGGGGTCCTACAATGAGCAGTTCTTC
len: 12; d_gene: -; abundance: -; j_gene: TRBJ1-4; v_gene: TRBV27; CDR3aa: CASSPEGEKLFF; CDR3nt: TGTGCCAGCAGCCCCGAGGGTGAAAAACTGTTTTTT
len: 12; d_gene: TRBD1; abundance: -; j_gene: TRBJ1-6; v_gene: TRBV6-5; CDR3aa: CAIRTGNSPLHF; CDR3nt: TGTGCCATCAGGACAGGCAATTCACCCCTCCACTTT
len: 15; d_gene: -; abundance: -; j_gene: TRBJ1-5; v_gene: TRBV6-1; CDR3aa: CASSEDRGPNQPQHF; CDR3nt: TGTGCCAGCAGTGAAGACCGCGGCCCCAATCAGCCCCAGCATTTT
len: 13; d_gene: -; abundance: -; j_gene: TRBJ2-5; v_gene: TRBV19; CDR3aa: CATKRSVPETQYF; CDR3nt: TGTGCCACGAAAAGATCAGTTCCCGAGACCCAGTACTTC
len: 16; d_gene: -; abundance: -; j_gene: TRBJ2-2; v_gene: TRBV3-1/TRBV3-2; CDR3aa: CASSHMSGSNTGELFF; CDR3nt: TGTGCCAGCAGCCACATGAGCGGCTCGAACACCGGGGAGCTGTTTTTT
len: 17; d_gene: -; abundance: -; j_gene: TRBJ1-3; v_gene: TRBV7-9; CDR3aa: CASSLGLGARSGNTIYF; CDR3nt: TGTGCCAGCAGCTTGGGGTTGGGGGCCCGCTCTGGAAACACCATATATTTT
len: 15; d_gene: -; abundance: -; j_gene: TRBJ1-2; v_gene: TRBV6-5; CDR3aa: CASSTGGAGWDGYTF; CDR3nt: TGTGCCAGCAGCACTGGGGGAGCGGGTTGGGATGGCTACACCTTC
len: 16; d_gene: -; abundance: -; j_gene: TRBJ1-1; v_gene: TRBV4-1; CDR3aa: CASSQNMGAGDTEAFF; CDR3nt: TGCGCCAGCAGCCAAAATATGGGGGCTGGAGACACTGAAGCTTTCTTT
len: 16; d_gene: TRBD1; abundance: -; j_gene: TRBJ1-1; v_gene: TRBV6-2/TRBV6-3; CDR3aa: CASSYSGGGLNTEAFF; CDR3nt: TGTGCCAGCAGTTACTCTGGAGGGGGCTTGAACACTGAAGCTTTCTTT
len: 18; d_gene: TRBD2; abundance: -; j_gene: TRBJ2-3; v_gene: TRBV7-2; CDR3aa: CASSLALGGRPAADTQYF; CDR3nt: TGTGCCAGCAGCTTAGCTTTGGGCGGGAGGCCGGCGGCAGATACGCAGTATTTT
len: 14; d_gene: -; abundance: -; j_gene: TRBJ2-1; v_gene: TRBV6-6; CDR3aa: CASRKEGDYNEQFF; CDR3nt: TGTGCCAGCAGGAAAGAGGGCGATTACAATGAGCAGTTCTTC
len: 15; d_gene: TRBD2; abundance: once; j_gene: TRBJ2-2; v_gene: TRBV6-4; CDR3aa: CASSELAGVGGELFF; CDR3nt: TGTGCCAGCAGTGAACTAGCGGGAGTAGGCGGGGAGCTGTTTTTT
len: 18; d_gene: -; abundance: -; j_gene: TRBJ2-1; v_gene: TRBV19; CDR3aa: CASSIRLGLASGGDEQFF; CDR3nt: TGTGCCAGTAGTATAAGATTAGGACTAGCCTCAGGGGGGGATGAGCAGTTCTTC
len: 17; d_gene: -; abundance: once; j_gene: TRBJ2-7; v_gene: TRBV5-1; CDR3aa: CASSLVAGSGDPYEQYF; CDR3nt: TGCGCCAGCAGCTTGGTGGCGGGCTCTGGGGATCCCTACGAGCAGTACTTC
len: 15; d_gene: TRBD2; abundance: once; j_gene: TRBJ2-1; v_gene: TRBV18; CDR3aa: CASSPLAGVFDEQFF; CDR3nt: TGTGCCAGCTCACCACTGGCGGGAGTGTTCGATGAGCAGTTCTTC
len: 16; d_gene: TRBD1; abundance: -; j_gene: TRBJ1-2; v_gene: TRBV5-1; CDR3aa: CASSLANAGGSYGYTF; CDR3nt: TGCGCCAGCAGCTTGGCCAACGCAGGGGGTTCATATGGCTACACCTTC
len: 15; d_gene: TRBD1; abundance: once; j_gene: TRBJ1-5; v_gene: TRBV18; CDR3aa: CASSPDRGNNQPQHF; CDR3nt: TGTGCCAGCTCACCAGACAGGGGGAACAATCAGCCCCAGCATTTT
len: 13; d_gene: -; abundance: few; j_gene: TRBJ1-1; v_gene: TRBV6-5; CDR3aa: CASSYAGVTEAFF; CDR3nt: TGTGCCAGCAGTTACGCGGGGGTCACTGAAGCTTTCTTT
len: 14; d_gene: -; abundance: -; j_gene: TRBJ2-7; v_gene: TRBV4-2; CDR3aa: CASSLNEGGYEQYF; CDR3nt: TGTGCCAGCAGCCTTAACGAAGGCGGCTACGAGCAGTACTTC
len: 14; d_gene: -; abundance: -; j_gene: TRBJ2-1; v_gene: TRBV5-4; CDR3aa: CASSLAKGGAEQFF; CDR3nt: TGTGCCAGCAGCTTGGCCAAAGGAGGCGCTGAGCAGTTCTTC
len: 13; d_gene: -; abundance: -; j_gene: TRBJ2-3; v_gene: TRBV29-1; CDR3aa: CSVERQSTDTQYF; CDR3nt: TGCAGCGTTGAACGACAGTCCACAGATACGCAGTATTTT
len: 18; d_gene: TRBD2; abundance: -; j_gene: TRBJ2-1; v_gene: TRBV7-7; CDR3aa: CASSLVGPNSGRDNEQFF; CDR3nt: TGTGCCAGCAGCTTAGTCGGCCCCAACAGCGGGAGAGACAATGAGCAGTTCTTC
len: 14; d_gene: -; abundance: -; j_gene: TRBJ1-2; v_gene: TRBV19; CDR3aa: CASSRLEGGTGYTF; CDR3nt: TGTGCCAGTAGCCGCTTGGAGGGAGGTACGGGCTACACCTTC
len: 15; d_gene: -; abundance: -; j_gene: TRBJ2-7; v_gene: TRBV2; CDR3aa: CASSDGGRVNYEQYF; CDR3nt: TGTGCCAGCAGCGATGGGGGCAGAGTAAACTACGAGCAGTACTTC
len: 13; d_gene: -; abundance: few; j_gene: TRBJ1-1; v_gene: TRBV19; CDR3aa: CASNTGTNTEAFF; CDR3nt: TGTGCCAGTAACACGGGTACCAACACTGAAGCTTTCTTT
len: 18; d_gene: -; abundance: -; j_gene: TRBJ2-5; v_gene: TRBV21-1; CDR3aa: CASSERKKGLGNQETQYF; CDR3nt: TGTGCCAGCAGCGAACGAAAAAAGGGACTAGGAAACCAAGAGACCCAGTACTTC
len: 15; d_gene: TRBD2; abundance: -; j_gene: TRBJ2-1; v_gene: TRBV5-4; CDR3aa: CASSSQGLAVNEQFF; CDR3nt: TGTGCCAGCAGCAGCCAGGGACTAGCGGTCAATGAGCAGTTCTTC